A selection of T cell receptor beta chains follows, all from one sample in a study of early T cells in non-severe SARS-CoV-2 infection. TCRdb processed the 5' RACE reads anew with MiXCR; each CDR3 protein has one entry. The sample contains tens of thousands of distinct CDR3 sequences, 16% of which appear only once. Sample: whole blood, taken at baseline. These receptors were obtained from an adult who was a healthcare worker with PCR-confirmed SARS-CoV-2 infection or an uninfected control (not recorded which). CDR3s include the opening cysteine and the closing phenylalanine or tryptophan. A D gene is named only where the DNA matches it firmly. Clone size is shown for a subset of rows, as once, few, many or a class of expanded clone.

>-|TRBJ2-3|few|TRBV12-3/TRBV12-4
TGTGCCAGCAGCCCCGTGGGCAGTTACACAGATACGCAGTATTTT
CASSPVGSYTDTQYF
>-|TRBJ2-7|many|TRBV12-3/TRBV12-4
TGTGCCAGCAGCCTAGGAGGGCCGTACGAGCAGTACTTC
CASSLGGPYEQYF
>-|TRBJ2-3|few|TRBV10-1
TGCGCCAGCATGTATCGGGGGCGTCTGACAGATACGCAGTATTTT
CASMYRGRLTDTQYF
>-|TRBJ1-1|-|TRBV28
TGTGCCAGCAGTTCACAGATCTACACTGAAGCTTTCTTT
CASSSQIYTEAFF
>-|TRBJ1-2|-|TRBV12-3/TRBV12-4
TGTGCCAGCAGGGAGGGGAACTATGGCTACACCTTC
CASREGNYGYTF
>-|TRBJ2-7|-|TRBV27
TGTGCCAGCAGTTTACTCCCTCCAGGGTTAAGTCTGTACTTC
CASSLLPPGLSLYF
>-|TRBJ2-3|few|TRBV27
TGTGCCAGCAGTTTAGTACCTCTCTCTGCGGATACGCAGTATTTT
CASSLVPLSADTQYF
>TRBD2|TRBJ2-1|once|TRBV12-3/TRBV12-4
TGTGCCAGCAGCTCGGGACTAGCGGGATGGGATGAGCAGTTCTTC
CASSSGLAGWDEQFF
>-|TRBJ2-1|-|TRBV6-1
TGTGCCACCTCCAACGGCGACTACAATGAGCAGTTCTTC
CATSNGDYNEQFF
>-|TRBJ2-1|many|TRBV5-4
TGTGCCAGCAGCTTGGGAGCGCTAGTCGATGAGCAGTTCTTC
CASSLGALVDEQFF
>TRBD1|TRBJ1-5|many|TRBV28
TGTGCCAGCAGTTTAGGACAGGGAGGCAATCAGCCCCAGCATTTT
CASSLGQGGNQPQHF
>TRBD2|TRBJ2-1|few|TRBV11-2
TGTGCCAGCAGCTTAGGGGGGAGTAGCGGGAGGGATGAGCAGTTCTTC
CASSLGGSSGRDEQFF
>-|TRBJ2-4|few|TRBV4-2
TGTGCCAGCAGCCAAGTCCAAGGGGAAAACATTCAGTACTTC
CASSQVQGENIQYF
>-|TRBJ2-1|-|TRBV7-2
TGTGCCAGCAGCTTAGGTGGGAGCCCCTACAATGAGCAGTTCTTC
CASSLGGSPYNEQFF
>-|TRBJ2-2|few|TRBV9
TGTGCCAGCAGCGTAGCAGCAATAGCCGGGGAGCTGTTTTTT
CASSVAAIAGELFF
>-|TRBJ2-2|few|TRBV19
TGTGCCAGTCTTGGTTGGGGGATCCCCACCGGGGAGCTGTTTTTT
CASLGWGIPTGELFF
>-|TRBJ2-3|many|TRBV4-1
TGCGCCAGCAGCCAAGTCCCTCTACGGACTAGCACAGATACGCAGTATTTT
CASSQVPLRTSTDTQYF
>-|TRBJ2-3|many|TRBV5-1
TGCGCCAGCTTACGAGGAGGAAGCACAGATACGCAGTATTTT
CASLRGGSTDTQYF
>TRBD2|TRBJ2-3|-|TRBV7-2
TGTGCCAGCAGCGGGCGGGAGGTAACAGATACGCAGTATTTT
CASSGREVTDTQYF
>-|TRBJ2-7|few|TRBV7-6
TGTGCCAGCAGCTTAGAAAGTGGGAGAGTTTACGAGCAGTACTTC
CASSLESGRVYEQYF
>TRBD2|TRBJ2-1|-|TRBV20-1
TGCAGTGCTATCTGGACTAGCGGGAGAGGCTCCCTCTACAATGAGCAGTTCTTC
CSAIWTSGRGSLYNEQFF
>-|TRBJ2-7|few|TRBV3-1
TGTGCCAGCAGCCTGCACGGGGCCTCCCCCTACGAGCAGTACTTC
CASSLHGASPYEQYF
>-|TRBJ2-7|-|TRBV20-1
TGCAGCGCTAACGGGGTCAGCTCCTACGAGCAGTACTTC
CSANGVSSYEQYF
>-|TRBJ2-5|-|TRBV28
TGTGCCAGCAGTTTAGTGCTCGGGGAGTTGGAGACCCAGTACTTC
CASSLVLGELETQYF
>-|TRBJ2-1|few|TRBV20-1
TGCAGTGCTAGTGGGGGCCTAGCGGAGTACAATGAGCAGTTCTTC
CSASGGLAEYNEQFF
>-|TRBJ1-2|many|TRBV27
TGTGCCAGCAGTTACCAGGGAGCTAACTATGGCTACACCTTC
CASSYQGANYGYTF
>-|TRBJ2-1|-|TRBV12-3/TRBV12-4
TGTGCCAGCAGTTTAGCTATGTCTGGGGTGGAGCAGTTCTTC
CASSLAMSGVEQFF
>-|TRBJ1-1|-|TRBV29-1
TGCAGCGTTGAACACAGGGAGAACACTGAAGCTTTCTTT
CSVEHRENTEAFF
>-|TRBJ2-1|-|TRBV4-3
TGCGCCAGCAGCCAAGATGTTAGCGTCAATGAGCAGTTCTTC
CASSQDVSVNEQFF
>-|TRBJ2-7|few|TRBV10-3
TGTGCCATCAGTGACCTCCGACAGAACCCCTACGAGCAGTACTTC
CAISDLRQNPYEQYF
>-|TRBJ1-5|-|TRBV12-3/TRBV12-4
TGTGCCAGCAAACAGGGCGGTCAGCCCCAGCATTTT
CASKQGGQPQHF
>TRBD1|TRBJ2-5|-|TRBV6-5
TGTGCCAGCAGTTCCGAGTCGGTCGGGACAGGGTCCTTGGAGACCCAGTACTTC
CASSSESVGTGSLETQYF
>TRBD2|TRBJ2-1|few|TRBV7-2
TGTGCCAGCAGCTCTGGACTAGCGGGGACCAATGAGCAGTTCTTC
CASSSGLAGTNEQFF
>TRBD1|TRBJ1-2|-|TRBV7-3
TGTGCCAGCAGCTCTGACAGGGGGAGGACCTATGGCTACACCTTC
CASSSDRGRTYGYTF
>-|TRBJ1-1|few|TRBV2
TGTGCCAGAAAATCCGAAAGGGACACTGAAGCTTTCTTT
CARKSERDTEAFF
>-|TRBJ1-2|-|TRBV7-9
TGTGCCGTTGATGGCTACACCTTC
CAVDGYTF
>-|TRBJ1-5|-|TRBV28
TGTGCCAGCGGCAGACAGCCCCAGCATTTT
CASGRQPQHF
>TRBD1|TRBJ2-1|-|TRBV24-1
TGTGCCACCAGTGATCAGGGACAGGGGAGGGGTGAGCAGTTCTTC
CATSDQGQGRGEQFF
>-|TRBJ2-1|-|TRBV12-3/TRBV12-4
TGTGCCAGCAGCCGAGGGGATGAGCAGTTCTTC
CASSRGDEQFF
>-|TRBJ2-7|few|TRBV4-3
TGCGCCAGCAGCCATTCTACGGGACTCCTTTACGAGCAGTACTTC
CASSHSTGLLYEQYF
>-|TRBJ2-1|many|TRBV20-1
TGCAGTGCTGCCCACTTAAACAATGAGCAGTTCTTC
CSAAHLNNEQFF
>TRBD2|TRBJ2-5|-|TRBV6-2/TRBV6-3
TGTGCCAGCGGTGGACTAGACGGAGAGACCCAGTACTTC
CASGGLDGETQYF
>TRBD1|TRBJ2-5|-|TRBV7-9
TGTGCCAGCAGCGGGCCCAGGGGGACAGGGGGACAAGAGACCCAGTACTTC
CASSGPRGTGGQETQYF
>TRBD1|TRBJ2-4|few|TRBV12-3/TRBV12-4
TGTGCCAGCACCCGGGACAGAAACATTCAGTACTTC
CASTRDRNIQYF
>-|TRBJ2-3|few|TRBV27
TGTGCCAGCAGTTTACGACCCGGGGATACGCAGTATTTT
CASSLRPGDTQYF
>TRBD1|TRBJ2-3|-|TRBV6-2/TRBV6-3
TGTGCCAGCAGAAACCTCAGGGGGCCACAAGATACGCAGTATTTT
CASRNLRGPQDTQYF
>TRBD2|TRBJ2-3|-|TRBV27
TGTGCCAGCGTTAGCGGGGGGAGCACAGATACGCAGTATTTT
CASVSGGSTDTQYF
>TRBD2|TRBJ2-3|many|TRBV11-2
TGTGCCAGCAGCTTAGCCGGGAGGGGAACAGATACGCAGTATTTT
CASSLAGRGTDTQYF